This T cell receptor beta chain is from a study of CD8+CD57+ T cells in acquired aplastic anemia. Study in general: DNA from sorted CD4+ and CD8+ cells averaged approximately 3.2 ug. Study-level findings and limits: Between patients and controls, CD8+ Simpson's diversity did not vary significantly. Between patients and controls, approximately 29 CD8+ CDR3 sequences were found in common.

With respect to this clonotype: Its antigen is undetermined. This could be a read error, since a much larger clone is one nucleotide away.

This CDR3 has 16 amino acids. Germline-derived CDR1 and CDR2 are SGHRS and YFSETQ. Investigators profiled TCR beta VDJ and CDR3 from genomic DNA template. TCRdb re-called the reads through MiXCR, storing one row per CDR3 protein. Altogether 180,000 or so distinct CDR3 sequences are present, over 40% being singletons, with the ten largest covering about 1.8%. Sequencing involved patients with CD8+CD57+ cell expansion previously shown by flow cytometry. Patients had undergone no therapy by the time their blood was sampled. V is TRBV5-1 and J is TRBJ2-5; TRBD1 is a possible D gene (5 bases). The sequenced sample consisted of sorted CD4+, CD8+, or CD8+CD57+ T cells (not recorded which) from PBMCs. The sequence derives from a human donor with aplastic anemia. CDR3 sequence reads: CTSSLAGQGKQETQYF. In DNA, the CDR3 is TGTACCAGCAGCTTGGCCGGGCAGGGCAAACAAGAGACCCAGTACTTC.